The next 2 T cell receptor beta chains were all read from a single sample in a study of T-cell memory formation after mild COVID-19. In TCRdb, the 5' RACE reads were re-called with MiXCR into one record per CDR3 protein. The data show about 430,000 distinct CDR3 sequences, with more than 15% seen just once and 20% to 25% held by the top ten. Sequencing was done on a sample of PBMCs or a T cell subset sorted from them (not recorded which). Receptors were obtained from a man younger than 35 who had mild COVID-19 (a few samples of this study predate the infection). Cell type and time point are not known.

The sample holds one count of this clonotype. The J gene is TRBJ1-4, the V gene TRBV20-1; possible D gene TRBD1, 6 bases. In germline, CDR1 is DFQATT, CDR2 SNEGSKA (reference sequence). V lost 0 bases and J 8 bases, leaving 16 bases between the germline ends. The CDR3 extends over 15 amino acids. The CDR3 DNA reads as TGCAGTGCTAGAGATCGGCTGCGCAGGGGCGAAAAACTGTTTTTT. Translation: CSARDRLRRGEKLFF.

V gene TRBV20-1 combines with J gene TRBJ1-6, with unresolved D. The V gene's germline CDR1 is DFQATT and CDR2 SNEGSKA (reference sequence). The V end lost 6 bases, the J end lost 4 bases, and 10 bases lay between the germline ends. CDR3 length: 13 amino acids. The CDR3: CSAPGGYNSPLHF. The CDR3, as DNA: TGCAGTGCCCCGGGAGGGTATAATTCACCCCTCCACTTT.